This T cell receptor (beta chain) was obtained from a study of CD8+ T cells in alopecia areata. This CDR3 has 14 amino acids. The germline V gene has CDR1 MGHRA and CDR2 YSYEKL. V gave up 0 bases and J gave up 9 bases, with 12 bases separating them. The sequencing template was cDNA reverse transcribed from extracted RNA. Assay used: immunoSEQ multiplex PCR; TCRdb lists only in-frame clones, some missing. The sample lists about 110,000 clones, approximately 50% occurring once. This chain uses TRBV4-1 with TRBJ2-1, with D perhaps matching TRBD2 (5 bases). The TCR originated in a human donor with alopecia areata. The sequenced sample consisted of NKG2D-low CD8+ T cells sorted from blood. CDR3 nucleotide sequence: TGCGCCAGCAGCCAAGATTTCGGGGAAACTGAGCAGTTCTTC. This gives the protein CASSQDFGETEQFF.